A single sample is the source of the 23 T cell receptor beta chains below, sequenced in a study of cytomegalovirus exposure and HLA in healthy donors (dated 2017 in TCRdb). Libraries came from the immunoSEQ multiplex PCR assay. What TCRdb holds here is the immuneACCESS table cut down to in-frame rearrangements. Part of the clones is not present; checked against another copy, under half of the missing clones reflect an unresolved V gene, and the others are unexplained. In this sample the table shows tens of thousands of clones, over 95% of which occur a single time. Roughly 4.7% of the sample belongs to the ten largest clones. Sequencing input: PBMCs. Every receptor here comes from a woman under 30 in good health and CMV-seropositive.

The chain has TRBV4-3 and TRBJ2-1; D unresolved. Between the trimmed V and J ends, which lost 3 bases and 0 bases, there was a span of 12 bases. The CDR3 sequence is 16 residues long. Germline values: CDR1 LGHNA, CDR2 YSLEER. The CDR3 is CASSQSGGISYNEQFF. As DNA, the CDR3 is TGCGCCAGCAGCCAGTCGGGTGGAATCTCCTACAATGAGCAGTTCTTC.

The chain employs TRBV27 and TRBJ2-5, with TRBD2 identical over 9 bases. The CDR3 is 15 amino acids. The V and J ends lost 4 bases and 0 bases, in that order; junction bases with no gene match: 3. The germline V gene encodes CDR1 MNHEY and CDR2 SMNVEV (reference sequence). The DNA for the CDR3 is TGTGCCAGCAGTTGGGCGGGAGGGAACCAAGAGACCCAGTACTTC. Translating gives CASSWAGGNQETQYF.

V gene TRBV5-1 combines with J gene TRBJ2-7; TRBD2 aligns across 9 bases. Germline values: CDR1 SGHRS, CDR2 YFSETQ. CDR3 length: 15 amino acids. With V trimmed by 0 bases and J by 4 bases, 5 bases remained unmatched. CDR3 sequence: CASSLGAGGLYEQYF. Written as DNA, the CDR3 is TGCGCCAGCAGCTTGGGGGCGGGAGGGTTGTACGAGCAGTACTTC.

A remark on this clone: Germline is not matched at one junction end, which may reflect a read error. V is TRBV2 and J is TRBJ2-6, with a weak D call TRBD1 (5 bases). The CDR3 sequence is 17 residues long. CDR1 SNHLY and CDR2 FYNNEI come from the germline V gene. CDR3 coding DNA: TGTACCAGCAGTGTTCCCAGGGCAAGCTCTGGGGCCAACGTCCTGACTTTC. As protein: CTSSVPRASSGANVLTF.

This chain links TRBV9 with TRBJ2-1; perhaps TRBD2 as D (6 bases). Trimming removed 2 bases at V and 5 bases at J, with 23 bases between. CDR3 length: 18 residues. Per germline, CDR1 SGDLS and CDR2 YYNGEE. This CDR3 reads CASSVLPSGGWMHNEQFF. The CDR3 DNA follows: TGTGCCAGCAGCGTGCTACCCTCCGGGGGTTGGATGCACAATGAGCAGTTCTTC.

The genes are TRBV19 and TRBJ2-5; D possibly corresponds to TRBD1 (6 bases). Germline lookup yields CDR1 LNHDA and CDR2 SQIVND (reference sequence). The CDR3 runs 13 residues. V was trimmed by 6 bases and J by 5 bases, leaving 13 bases between them. The CDR3 loop reads CASSPRTGETQYF. CDR3 DNA: TGTGCCAGTAGCCCGCGAACAGGGGAGACCCAGTACTTC.

The rearrangement joins TRBV15 to TRBJ2-1, with D unclear. V lost 0 bases, J lost 6 bases, and 6 bases lay in between. The germline CDR1 and CDR2 sequences are LNHNV and YYDKDF (reference sequence). There are 13 residues in the CDR3. For the CDR3, the DNA is TGTGCCACCAGCAGAGATTCCGGCAATGAGCAGTTCTTC. Encoded protein: CATSRDSGNEQFF.

The chain uses TRBV27 and TRBJ2-1; D might be TRBD2 (6 bases). The germline CDR1 and CDR2 sequences are MNHEY and SMNVEV (reference sequence). The CDR3 runs to 16 residues. V was pared by 7 bases and J by 5 bases, with 21 bases between. The CDR3 DNA follows: TGTGCCAGCAACCTCGCACCCGCGGGACTTAACAATGAGCAGTTCTTC. This sequence encodes CASNLAPAGLNNEQFF.

This chain connects TRBV20-1 to TRBJ2-3; no firm D call. Germline V gene sequence: CDR1 DFQATT, CDR2 SNEGSKA (reference sequence). CDR3 length equals 11 residues. The V gene lost 5 bases and the J gene lost 3 bases, with 6 bases spanning the gap. CDR3 in DNA: TGCAGTGCTGTATTAACAGATACGCAGTATTTT. It translates to CSAVLTDTQYF.

The chain joins TRBV6-4 to TRBJ2-7, with a weak D call TRBD1 (6 bases). V was trimmed by 8 bases and J by 2 bases, leaving 10 bases between them. Germline CDR1 MRHNA, CDR2 SNTAGT. The CDR3 sequence is 12 residues long. The CDR3 DNA follows: TGTGCCAGCGGGGGCGCCCCCTACGAGCAGTACTTC. It codes for CASGGAPYEQYF.

V gene TRBV4-3 combines with J gene TRBJ1-2; TRBD1 might be the D (5 bases). The CDR3 length is 15 residues. Germline V gives CDR1 LGHNA, CDR2 YSLEER. V lost 1 base to trimming and J lost 3 bases, with 12 bases between them. The CDR3 DNA is TGCGCCAGCAGCCAAGTTGGTTGGGGCGACTATGGCTACACCTTC. Translating gives CASSQVGWGDYGYTF.

CDR3 amino acids: CASSSPELAGELDTQYF. CDR3 in DNA: TGTGCCAGCAGCTCCCCGGAGCTAGCGGGAGAGCTAGATACGCAGTATTTT. The chain uses TRBV11-2 and TRBJ2-3; 10 bases agree with TRBD2. Germline V gene lookup returns CDR1 SGHAT and CDR2 FQNNGV. This CDR3 has 17 residues. J lost 5 bases, V lost 4 bases, and 12 bases had no gene match. Looking up the rest from reference TRBV11-2 and TRBJ2-3 gives the full variable domain: EAGVAQSPRYKIIEKRQSVAFWCNPISGHATLYWYQQILGQGPKLLIQFQNNGVVDDSQLPKDRFSAERLKGVDSTLKIQPAKLEDSAVYLCASSSPELAGELDTQYFGPGTRLTVL.

V and J are TRBV4-1 and TRBJ2-7; 12 bases map to TRBD2. Trimming took 1 base from V and 4 from J; bases not matched to a gene: 17. The CDR3 loop spans 20 amino acids. Germline CDR1 MGHRA, CDR2 YSYEKL. The CDR3 loop is CASSQGGASMTSGSRYEQYF. The DNA of the CDR3 is TGCGCCAGCAGCCAAGGGGGTGCGTCAATGACTAGCGGGAGTAGGTACGAGCAGTACTTC.

The V and J genes are TRBV10-3 and TRBJ1-1; TRBD1 might be the D (6 bases). V was pared by 3 bases and J by 2 bases, with 10 bases between. From germline, CDR1 is ENHRY and CDR2 SYGVKD. CDR3 length: 14 residues. DNA for the CDR3: TGTGCCATCAGTGACCAGGGGAGCAACACTGAAGCTTTCTTT. It yields the protein CAISDQGSNTEAFF.

This clone was found a few times. The chain combines TRBV7-9 with TRBJ2-7; D remains unclear. This CDR3 spans 15 amino acids. V lost 1 base, J lost 4 bases, and 14 bases lay in between. In germline, CDR1 is SEHNR, CDR2 FQNEAQ (reference sequence). DNA for the CDR3: TGTGCCAGCAGCTTAGAAATCGGGTCTACGTACGAGCAGTACTTC. Its translation: CASSLEIGSTYEQYF.

The chain has TRBV4-3 and TRBJ2-7; no clear D gene. This CDR3 is 17 amino acids long. V was clipped by 0 bases and J by 3 bases, with 18 bases between them. CDR1 and CDR2 from the germline V gene are LGHNA and YSLEER. The CDR3 sequence is CASSQDGGSGGYYEQYF. The CDR3 bases are TGCGCCAGCAGCCAAGATGGTGGATCCGGCGGCTACTACGAGCAGTACTTC.

The chain couples TRBV7-8 to TRBJ2-7, with 7 bases identical to TRBD1. The CDR3 extends over 15 amino acids. Per germline, CDR1 SGHVS and CDR2 FQNEAQ. The V and J ends lost 1 base and 2 bases, in that order; junction bases with no gene match: 5. The DNA of the CDR3 is TGTGCCAGCAGCTTAGTGGCAGGGGGAACCTACGAGCAGTACTTC. It translates to CASSLVAGGTYEQYF.

The rearrangement joins TRBV4-1 to TRBJ2-1, with 16 bases aligning to TRBD2. Germline V gives CDR1 MGHRA, CDR2 YSYEKL. V was pared by 4 bases and J by 9 bases, with 9 bases of the junction left unmatched. The CDR3 has 17 residues. CDR3 coding DNA: TGCGCCAGCAGCCTATACGGGACTAGCGGGAGGGCTGGTGAGCAGTTCTTC. Residues: CASSLYGTSGRAGEQFF.

CDR3 in DNA: TGTGCCAGTAGTATAGTAGGGAAGGACCTAACGAGAGGGAGGGACAACGAGCAGTACTTC. Amino acid sequence: CASSIVGKDLTRGRDNEQYF. V gene TRBV19 combines with J gene TRBJ2-7; D might be TRBD2 (7 bases). The CDR3 is 20 residues long. Between the trimmed V and J ends, which lost 1 base and 5 bases, there was a span of 30 bases. Germline V gives CDR1 LNHDA, CDR2 SQIVND (reference sequence).

The gene calls are TRBV18 and TRBJ2-6; 9 bases agree with TRBD2. Unmatched junction bases numbered 4, after V lost 1 base and J lost 0 bases. Germline V gene sequence: CDR1 KGHSH, CDR2 LQKENI. The CDR3 is 18 amino acids. The CDR3 DNA reads as TGTGCCAGCTCACCACTAATAGCGGGAGCCTCTGGGGCCAACGTCCTGACTTTC. It is translated as CASSPLIAGASGANVLTF.

The chain links TRBV27 to TRBJ2-3; TRBD2 is a possible D gene (6 bases). The CDR3 is made up of 16 amino acids. Germline assignment: CDR1 MNHEY and CDR2 SMNVEV (reference sequence). V was cut by 2 bases and J by 4 bases, with 16 bases left in between. CDR3 nucleotides: TGTGCCAGCAGTTTAAAAACGGGACTCAGACCAGATACGCAGTATTTT. Its translation is CASSLKTGLRPDTQYF.

This clone appeared a single time. The chain employs TRBV7-9 and TRBJ1-5; 7 positions agree with TRBD1. The CDR3 has 17 residues. V lost 3 bases, J lost 6 bases, and 14 bases stayed unmatched. CDR1 is SEHNR, CDR2 FQNEAQ, per germline (reference sequence). The CDR3 DNA reads TGTGCCAGCAGCTTGGGATCTACAGGGGAGGTGGGTCAGCCCCAGCATTTT. It translates to CASSLGSTGEVGQPQHF.

V usage is TRBV5-4 and J usage is TRBJ1-1, with D perhaps matching TRBD1 (6 bases). V lost 3 bases and J 4 bases, leaving 10 bases between the germline ends. Germline V gene data show CDR1 as SGHNT and CDR2 as YYREEE (reference sequence). The CDR3 extends over 13 amino acids. CDR3 DNA sequence: TGTGCCAGCAGCTCGACCAGGGGCACTGAAGCTTTCTTT. It codes for CASSSTRGTEAFF.